What follows are 23 T cell receptor beta chains derived from one specimen sequenced in a study of breast tumors, draining lymph nodes, adjacent tissues. TCRdb re-called the multiplex PCR reads with MiXCR, one entry per CDR3 protein. The table lists about 300,000 distinct CDR3 sequences, roughly 31% of them singletons, with about 1% in the top ten. Samples came from axillary lymph nodes draining the breast cancer. Sequencing was performed on axillary lymph node tissue. Receptors originate from a female donor with breast cancer. Some clones in this sample may be carry-over from other donors' samples.

In this sample, this clonotype turned up many times. The chain employs TRBV9 and TRBJ2-1, with D possibly matching TRBD1 (6 bases). The CDR3 has 17 amino acids. Trimming stripped 0 bases from V and 2 bases from J, with 15 bases between. Germline CDR1 SGDLS, CDR2 YYNGEE. The CDR3 nucleotides read TGTGCCAGCAGCGTAGAATTGCGGCAGGGGCCCTACAATGAGCAGTTCTTC. It specifies CASSVELRQGPYNEQFF.

Many counts were recorded for this clonotype. The rearrangement links TRBV20-1 to TRBJ2-7, with D perhaps matching TRBD1 (5 bases). V was clipped by 0 bases and J by 0 bases, with 15 bases between them. This CDR3 is built from 16 residues. Germline assignment: CDR1 DFQATT and CDR2 SNEGSKA (reference sequence). The CDR3 DNA reads as TGCAGTGCTAGAGATTGGGGCCCCGGCAGCTCCTACGAGCAGTACTTC. This sequence encodes CSARDWGPGSSYEQYF.

The chain has TRBV28 and TRBJ2-7; TRBD2 matches 7 bases. The germline V gene encodes CDR1 MDHEN and CDR2 SYDVKM. This CDR3 is 12 amino acids long. Unmatched junction bases numbered 3, after V lost 7 bases and J lost 3 bases. The CDR3 is CASIGGFYEQYF. The CDR3 DNA sequence: TGTGCCAGCATCGGGGGGTTCTACGAGCAGTACTTC.

V and J are TRBV6-2 or TRBV6-3 and TRBJ2-1; D not resolved. This CDR3 has 13 residues. Germline V gene lookup returns CDR1 MNHEY and CDR2 SVGEGT. V lost 2 bases and J 7 bases, leaving 9 bases between the germline ends. The CDR3 protein is CASSYLVGNEQFF. The CDR3, as DNA: TGTGCCAGCAGTTACCTGGTTGGTAATGAGCAGTTCTTC.

In its sample, this clonotype was seen many times. The chain uses TRBV10-3 and TRBJ1-5, with D hard to call. Germline-derived CDR1 and CDR2 are ENHRY and SYGVKD. CDR3 size: 15 residues. Between the trimmed V and J ends, which lost 5 bases and 4 bases, there was a span of 15 bases. The CDR3 sequence: CAISSRPGENQPQHF. The CDR3 DNA follows: TGTGCCATCAGTTCCCGCCCGGGTGAGAATCAGCCCCAGCATTTT.

The chain combines TRBV7-6 with TRBJ2-7; the match to TRBD1 covers 11 bases. CDR3 length equals 22 residues. The germline V gene has CDR1 SGHVS and CDR2 FNYEAQ. The junction had 31 bases not matched to a gene; V was cut back by 7 bases and J by 5 bases. The CDR3 region has the DNA TGTGCCAGCAACTCAACCCCATACGGACAGGGGGCGCGAGCTAGCCGGAACCACGAGCAGTACTTC. Translated: CASNSTPYGQGARASRNHEQYF.

This clonotype was counted ten times or more. This chain links TRBV3-1 with TRBJ1-6, with unresolved D. The CDR3 is 15 amino acids. CDR1 is LGHDT, CDR2 YNNKEL, per germline (reference sequence). Trimming removed 1 base at V and 7 bases at J, with 11 bases between. The CDR3 region is CASSQGQAGNSPLHF. CDR3 DNA: TGTGCCAGCAGCCAAGGCCAGGCGGGCAATTCACCCCTCCACTTT.

This chain uses TRBV15 with TRBJ1-1; D is ambiguous. The CDR3 totals 16 residues. Germline loops: CDR1 LNHNV, CDR2 YYDKDF (reference sequence). Trimming left V 1 base short and J 3 bases short, with 15 bases between. The CDR3 is CATSRGPSERYTEAFF. CDR3 sequence (DNA): TGTGCCACCAGCAGAGGGCCGAGCGAGCGGTACACTGAAGCTTTCTTT. Together with reference TRBV15 and TRBJ1-1, the CDR3 gives the full variable domain: DAMVIQNPRYQVTQFGKPVTLSCSQTLNHNVMYWYQQKSSQAPKLLFHYYDKDFNNEADTPDNFQSRRPNTSFCFLDIRSPGLGDTAMYLCATSRGPSERYTEAFFGQGTRLTVV.

The chain employs TRBV12-3 or TRBV12-4 and TRBJ2-3; 10 bases agree with TRBD2. CDR3 size: 14 residues. Germline trimming cut 6 bases from V and 11 bases from J; bases unmatched to any gene: 11. This CDR3 reads CASRGTSENHEQYF. The CDR3 nucleotides are TGTGCCAGCAGGGGGACTAGCGAGAACCATGAGCAGTATTTT.

This clonotype was seen repeatedly, ten times or more. The chain recombines TRBV20-1 with TRBJ2-5; D unclear. The CDR3 loop spans 13 amino acids. Trimming took 0 bases from V and 2 from J, leaving 7 bases between them. The germline CDR1 and CDR2 sequences are DFQATT and SNEGSKA (reference sequence). The CDR3 loop is CSARDGGQETQYF. DNA for the CDR3: TGCAGTGCTAGAGATGGCGGACAAGAGACCCAGTACTTC.

Note on this clonotype: A read error may explain this, as a much larger clone is one base away. This chain links TRBV5-1 with TRBJ2-2; 11 nucleotides match TRBD2. Germline values: CDR1 SGHRS, CDR2 YFSETQ. The J segment lost 7 bases and the V segment lost 6 bases, leaving 11 bases of the junction unmatched. The CDR3 loop spans 16 amino acids. This CDR3 reads CASTTPLAGGNGELFF. Written as DNA, the CDR3 is TGCGCCAGCACCACTCCCCTAGCGGGAGGTAACGGGGAGCTGTTTTTT.

In its sample, this clonotype was seen many times. In DNA, the CDR3 is TGCGCCAGCAGTATTTCTACGAACAGGGGCGAGACCCAGTACTTC. The encoded protein is CASSISTNRGETQYF. The genes are TRBV10-1 and TRBJ2-5, with 7 bases that match TRBD1. The CDR3 consists of 15 residues. Per the germline V gene, CDR1 is WNHNN and CDR2 is SYGVQD (reference sequence). V trimming: 5 bases; J trimming: 5 bases; junction bases outside the gene matches: 11.

This clonotype was detected many times. The gene calls are TRBV24-1 and TRBJ2-1, with D unresolved. Trimming took 6 bases from V and 2 from J, leaving 7 bases between them. In germline, CDR1 is KGHDR, CDR2 SFDVKD. CDR3 length equals 13 residues. The CDR3 region has the DNA TGTGCCACCAGTTCGGGTCCCTACAATGAGCAGTTCTTC. Its translation: CATSSGPYNEQFF.

In DNA form, the CDR3 reads TGTGCCAGTAGTATAATCGAGGGAGGGCCCCGCATTCAGTACTTC. It yields the protein CASSIIEGGPRIQYF. The gene calls are TRBV19 and TRBJ2-4; 7 bases line up with TRBD2. CDR3 length: 15 residues. V was pared by 2 bases and J by 9 bases, with 10 bases of the junction left unmatched. Germline V gene sequence: CDR1 LNHDA, CDR2 SQIVND (reference sequence).

Ten or more counts support this clonotype. The junction departs from germline at one end; a sequencing error may be responsible. This chain connects TRBV7-2 to TRBJ1-3; 7 bases are shared with TRBD1. Germline values: CDR1 SGHTA, CDR2 FQGNSA. The CDR3 is made up of 16 amino acids. CDR3 bases: TGTGCCAGCAGCCCCAACGACAGGGTGGCTGGAACCACCATATATTTT. Its protein is CASSPNDRVAGTTIYF.

In its sample, this clonotype was seen once. The chain links TRBV11-1 to TRBJ2-3, with D possibly being TRBD1 (7 bases). The V end was cut by 3 bases, the J end by 5 bases, with 24 bases between. CDR1 and CDR2 from the germline V gene are SGHAT and FQDESV (reference sequence). The CDR3 sequence is 18 residues long. The CDR3 DNA sequence: TGTGCCAGCAGCTTCGGGGGTGGGGCGAGGGCAGGGGGAGATACGCAGTATTTT. It translates to CASSFGGGARAGGDTQYF. Based on the CDR3 plus reference TRBV11-1 and TRBJ2-3, the full variable domain is EAEVAQSPRYKITEKSQAVAFWCDPISGHATLYWYRQILGQGPELLVQFQDESVVDDSQLPKDRFSAERLKGVDSTLKIQPAELGDSAMYLCASSFGGGARAGGDTQYFGPGTRLTVL.

Worth noting for this clonotype: A much larger clonotype is one base distant, so this may be a read error. V and J are TRBV3-1 and TRBJ1-4; D remains ambiguous. The CDR3 length is 15 residues. CDR1 and CDR2 from the germline V gene are LGHDT and YNNKEL (reference sequence). The chain's CDR3 is CTSSQGWDPNEKLFF. For the CDR3, the DNA is TGTACCAGCAGCCAAGGGTGGGATCCAAATGAAAAACTGTTTTTT.

This clonotype appeared many times. The chain links TRBV7-6 to TRBJ2-7, with 7 bases aligning to TRBD1. The CDR3 is 14 amino acids. The V gene end was trimmed by 5 bases and the J gene end by 7 bases; junction bases not matched to a gene: 11. Germline lookup yields CDR1 SGHVS and CDR2 FNYEAQ. The CDR3 is CASSLRRQGREQYF. CDR3 in DNA: TGTGCCAGCAGCCTTCGAAGACAGGGTAGGGAGCAGTACTTC. The full variable domain, completed using reference TRBV7-6 and TRBJ2-7, is GAGVSQSPRYKVTKRGQDVALRCDPISGHVSLYWYRQALGQGPEFLTYFNYEAQQDKSGLPNDRFSAERPEGSISTLTIQRTEQRDSAMYRCASSLRRQGREQYFGPGTRLTVT.

A remark on this clonotype: Possible read error: a much larger clone is one base away. This CDR3 reads CSASEQYF. The CDR3 bases are TGCAGTGCAAGCGAGCAGTACTTC. V usage is TRBV20-1 and J usage is TRBJ2-7; D is unresolved. This CDR3 spans 8 amino acids. Germline-derived CDR1 and CDR2 are DFQATT and SNEGSKA (reference sequence). The ends were cut back, 6 bases at V and 6 bases at J, with 3 bases in the middle.

This clonotype was observed once. Possible read error: a much larger clone is one base away. The chain combines TRBV13 with TRBJ2-7; D may be TRBD1 or TRBD2 (5 bases each). The CDR3 has 15 amino acids. Germline V gives CDR1 PRHDT, CDR2 FYEKMQ (reference sequence). CDR3: CASSFQGRSSYGQYF. The CDR3 DNA reads as TGTGCCAGCAGCTTCCAGGGACGATCTTCCTACGGGCAGTACTTC. Combining the CDR3 with reference TRBV13 and TRBJ2-7 gives the whole variable domain AAGVIQSPRHLIKEKRETATLKCYPIPRHDTVYWYQQGPGQDPQFLISFYEKMQSDKGSIPDRFSAQQFSDYHSELNMSSLELGDSALYFCASSFQGRSSYGQYFGPGTRLTVT.

In this sample, this clonotype turned up many times. J is TRBJ2-7 and V is TRBV20-1, with D possibly TRBD2 on 6 matching bases. The V end lost 6 bases, the J end lost 8 bases, and 20 bases lay between the germline ends. Germline CDR1 DFQATT, CDR2 SNEGSKA (reference sequence). The CDR3 spans 13 residues. Written as DNA, the CDR3 is TGCAGTGCCCAGGCGGAGGGGAAGTTTCAGCAGTACTTC. As protein: CSAQAEGKFQQYF.

In this sample, this clonotype turned up many times. The J gene is TRBJ2-1, the V gene TRBV5-1, with D unclear. The CDR3 spans 13 residues. Germline V CDR1 and CDR2: SGHRS, YFSETQ. With 1 base removed from V and 5 bases from J, the gap between germline ends came to 7 bases. CDR3 loop: CASSLTVNNEQFF. CDR3 bases: TGCGCCAGCAGCTTGACGGTAAACAATGAGCAGTTCTTC.

In this sample, this clonotype turned up many times. This chain uses TRBV5-5 with TRBJ1-2, with TRBD1 identical over 8 bases. The CDR3 is made up of 13 amino acids. Trimming at V came to 3 bases and at J to 8 bases, leaving 6 bases not matched to a gene. Germline values: CDR1 SGHKS, CDR2 YYEKEE (reference sequence). The CDR3 sequence is CASSSQGALGYTF. In DNA form, the CDR3 reads TGTGCCAGCAGCTCCCAGGGGGCATTGGGCTACACCTTC.